Listed below are T cell receptor beta chains from one sample, sequenced in a study of T-cell reconstitution after alpha-beta-depleted transplantation in children. TCRdb re-derived calls from the PCR reads in MiXCR, one entry per CDR3 protein. Among around 450,000 distinct CDR3 sequences, about 45% were seen once, and the ten largest hold roughly 27%. The source was PBMCs, collected before TCRalphabeta/CD19-depleted stem cell transplant. The receptors shown here come from a girl aged 2 to 9 with aplastic anemia, due to receive a stem cell transplant. CDR3s include the opening cysteine and the closing phenylalanine or tryptophan. A D gene is named only where the DNA matches it firmly. Clone size is given for some rows only: seen once, a few or many times, or a class if the clone is expanded.

TRBV20-1,NA,TRBJ1-1,NA,CRAVGMNTEAFF,TGCAGGGCTGTAGGCATGAACACTGAAGCTTTCTTT
TRBV5-1,NA,TRBJ2-1,NA,CASSFRGAPHEQFF,TGCGCCAGCAGCTTCCGGGGGGCCCCCCATGAGCAGTTCTTC
TRBV12-3/TRBV12-4,NA,TRBJ1-2,many,CASSFEQGPSNYGYTF,TGTGCCAGCAGTTTCGAACAGGGCCCCTCTAACTATGGCTACACCTTC
TRBV5-1,NA,TRBJ2-3,many,CASSSGGRSTDTQYF,TGCGCCAGCAGCTCCGGAGGTAGAAGCACAGATACGCAGTATTTT
TRBV21-1,NA,TRBJ1-1,NA,CASSKRGGQRRDTEAFF,TGTGCCAGCAGCAAAAGAGGAGGACAACGGAGGGACACTGAAGCTTTCTTT
TRBV28,NA,TRBJ2-3,few,CASSWTFADTQYF,TGTGCCAGCAGTTGGACTTTCGCAGATACGCAGTATTTT
TRBV14,NA,TRBJ2-5,few,CASSPGTRILQETQYF,TGTGCCAGCAGCCCAGGGACTCGAATCCTCCAAGAGACCCAGTACTTC
TRBV5-1,TRBD1,TRBJ1-2,many,CASSLGQANYGYTF,TGTGCCAGCAGTTTAGGACAGGCTAACTATGGCTACACCTTC
TRBV5-1,NA,TRBJ1-2,NA,CASSTTQTYGYTF,TGCGCCAGCAGCACCACACAGACCTATGGCTACACCTTC
TRBV12-3/TRBV12-4,TRBD1,TRBJ2-1,many,CASSLAGTVLSYNEQFF,TGTGCCAGCAGTTTAGCCGGGACAGTCCTCTCCTACAATGAGCAGTTCTTC
TRBV24-1,TRBD2,TRBJ2-1,NA,CATSDWAGDYNEQFF,TGTGCCACCAGTGATTGGGCGGGGGATTACAATGAGCAGTTCTTC
TRBV5-5,NA,TRBJ2-7,many,CASTWAWGTYEQYF,TGTGCCAGCACCTGGGCCTGGGGTACCTACGAGCAGTACTTC
TRBV27,TRBD1,TRBJ1-2,NA,CASSWTGDNGYTF,TGTGCCAGCAGTTGGACAGGCGATAATGGCTACACCTTC
TRBV24-1,TRBD1,TRBJ2-5,NA,CATSAGGQETQYF,TGTGCCACCTCTGCAGGGGGCCAAGAGACCCAGTACTTC
TRBV10-3,NA,TRBJ1-1,NA,CAISASGGSTEAFF,TGTGCCATCAGCGCGTCGGGGGGTAGCACTGAAGCTTTCTTT
TRBV5-1,NA,TRBJ2-7,NA,CASSPRGGIYEQYF,TGCGCCAGCAGCCCCCGAGGAGGGATCTACGAGCAGTACTTC
TRBV20-1,TRBD2,TRBJ2-7,NA,CSAKRTSGDAYEQYF,TGCAGTGCTAAGAGGACTAGCGGGGACGCCTACGAGCAGTACTTC
TRBV20-1,TRBD1,TRBJ2-1,many,CSAWTDRGYNEQFF,TGCAGTGCCTGGACGGACAGGGGCTACAATGAGCAGTTCTTC
TRBV20-1,NA,TRBJ2-2,NA,CSARDASGNTGELFF,TGCAGTGCTAGAGATGCGTCAGGGAACACCGGGGAGCTGTTTTTT
TRBV5-1,NA,TRBJ2-2,medium-sized,CASSLVGTGELFF,TGTGCCAGCAGTTTGGTGGGGACCGGGGAGCTGTTTTTT
TRBV6-6,NA,TRBJ2-1,few,CASSQGGAEQFF,TGTGCCAGCAGCCAGGGGGGAGCGGAGCAGTTCTTC
TRBV11-2,TRBD2,TRBJ2-3,few,CASSPSGLAGGVASTDTQYF,TGTGCCAGCAGCCCTTCGGGACTAGCGGGAGGGGTGGCTAGCACAGATACGCAGTATTTT
TRBV4-1,NA,TRBJ2-1,NA,CASSQGRAGAYNEQFF,TGCGCCAGCAGCCAGGGCCGTGCGGGGGCTTACAATGAGCAGTTCTTC
TRBV29-1,TRBD1,TRBJ2-5,NA,CSVGQGQTQYF,TGCAGCGTCGGACAGGGGCAGACCCAGTACTTC
TRBV6-1,NA,TRBJ2-3,NA,CASRAQRLDGDPQYF,TGTGCCAGCAGGGCCCAGAGACTAGACGGGGATCCGCAGTATTTT
TRBV7-3,TRBD1,TRBJ2-3,few,CASSQDSGTGADTQYF,TGTGCCAGCAGCCAGGACTCCGGGACAGGGGCAGATACGCAGTATTTT
TRBV12-3/TRBV12-4,NA,TRBJ2-3,NA,CASSFSDSDTQYF,TGTGCCAGCAGTTTTTCGGATTCTGATACGCAGTATTTT
TRBV28,TRBD2,TRBJ2-2,NA,CASSTTSGRSGELFF,TGTGCCAGCAGTACGACTAGCGGGAGAAGCGGGGAGCTGTTTTTT
TRBV6-5,NA,TRBJ1-1,few,CASGTPVTNTEAFF,TGTGCCAGCGGGACACCAGTAACGAACACTGAAGCTTTCTTT
TRBV12-3/TRBV12-4,TRBD2,TRBJ2-1,few,CASRRTSGRNEQFF,TGTGCCAGCAGGAGGACTAGCGGGAGAAATGAGCAGTTCTTC
TRBV27,NA,TRBJ2-7,NA,CASSPETAIYEQYF,TGTGCCAGCAGTCCCGAGACCGCCATCTACGAGCAGTACTTC